The clone carrying this T cell receptor beta chain is a singleton in its sample. What it recognizes is unknown. Germline V gene sequence: CDR1 KGHDR, CDR2 SFDVKD. The CDR3 is 15 residues long. Trimming took 4 bases from V and 7 from J, leaving 19 bases between them. The data were taken from a study of T cell repertoires in cytomegalovirus infection. Study as a whole: Well-studied HLA-B-restricted epitopes and recently identified HLA-C-restricted epitopes of CMV were both used in the study. Evidence of both CMV infection and a matching HLA type came from public TCR beta signatures.

Study-level points and caveats: The study identified carriers of CMV plus the relevant HLA from cumulative public TCR beta family frequency. The ex vivo response showed dominance by HLA-C-restricted CMV-specific TCR beta clonotypes.

TCRdb called the reads again in MiXCR, with one record for every CDR3 protein. The data hold around 71,000 distinct CDR3 sequences, with 20% to 25% observed a single time. The gene calls are TRBV24-1 and TRBJ2-7; TRBD2 is a possible D gene (6 bases). The receptor was isolated from a human donor in good health (CMV status not recorded). Some clones in this sample may be carry-over from other donors' samples. The source was CD8+ T cells from cultured PBMCs, collected from culture after CMV antigen stimulation. DNA for the CDR3: TGTGCCACCAGTGACCGGACGGCGGGACTGGGTGAGCAGTACTTC. It specifies CATSDRTAGLGEQYF.